The 10 T cell receptor beta chains given below trace back to one sample, sequenced in a study of T cell responses to AZD1222 COVID-19 vaccine. Profiling relied on immunoSEQ multiplex PCR, and the TCRdb table lists in-frame clones only, not all of them. The data show about 120,000 clones, roughly 88% seen once. The sample here was peripheral blood, taken 28 days after the second AZD1222 dose. These receptors originate from an adult who received the AZD1222 COVID-19 vaccine.

The rearrangement uses TRBV6-5 and TRBJ1-4; tentatively, D is TRBD1 (6 bases). Germline loops: CDR1 MNHEY, CDR2 SVGAGI. This CDR3 has 15 residues. Between the trimmed V and J ends, which lost 6 bases and 4 bases, there was a span of 15 bases. The CDR3 DNA is TGTGCCAGCAGGGATGGGGGGGCTGGTAATGAAAAACTGTTTTTT. This gives the protein CASRDGGAGNEKLFF.

The V gene is TRBV5-6, the J gene TRBJ1-1; D is undetermined. Germline lookup yields CDR1 SGHDT and CDR2 YYEEEE. Between the trimmed V and J ends, which lost 1 base and 11 bases, there was a span of 12 bases. This CDR3 has 12 amino acids. The CDR3 region is CASSLSAYEAFF. The DNA of the CDR3 is TGTGCCAGCAGCTTGTCAGCTTACGAGGCTTTCTTT.

The chain has TRBV18 and TRBJ1-1, with TRBD1 identical over 8 bases. The CDR3 loop spans 17 amino acids. The V segment lost 2 bases and the J segment 4 bases; nucleotides outside the gene matches: 12. Looked up from germline, CDR1 is KGHSH and CDR2 is LQKENI. The CDR3 DNA reads TGTGCCAGCTCACCATCGGCCAGGGGGCCGGATGGCACTGAAGCTTTCTTT. It translates to CASSPSARGPDGTEAFF. Supplemented by reference TRBV18 and TRBJ1-1, the full variable domain reads NAGVMQNPRHLVRRRGQEARLRCSPMKGHSHVYWYRQLPEEGLKFMVYLQKENIIDESGMPKERFSAEFPKEGPSILRIQQVVRGDSAAYFCASSPSARGPDGTEAFFGQGTRLTVV.

This clone was counted once. The CDR3 reads CASSLESGSREKLFF. CDR3 DNA: TGCGCCAGCAGCTTGGAGTCAGGGTCACGGGAAAAACTGTTTTTT. This rearrangement joins TRBV5-1 to TRBJ1-4; D might be TRBD1 (5 bases). The CDR3 length is 15 residues. Trimming removed 0 bases at V and 8 bases at J, with 14 bases between. Germline values: CDR1 SGHRS, CDR2 YFSETQ.

This chain links TRBV19 with TRBJ1-1, with D hard to call. The CDR3 length is 17 residues. Germline CDR1 LNHDA, CDR2 SQIVND (reference sequence). Deletions cut 7 bases from V and 2 bases from J, with 23 bases between. CDR3 region: CASNSPRRVEENTEAFF. The CDR3 coding sequence is TGTGCCAGTAATTCGCCGAGGAGGGTTGAGGAAAACACTGAAGCTTTCTTT.

The rearrangement uses TRBV6-5 and TRBJ2-7; 7 bases fit TRBD1. This CDR3 has 11 residues. V trimming: 11 bases; J trimming: 4 bases; junction bases outside the gene matches: 5. CDR1 MNHEY and CDR2 SVGAGI come from the germline V gene. CDR3: CAVNRGYEQYF. CDR3 nucleotide sequence: TGTGCCGTTAACAGGGGATACGAGCAGTACTTC.

CDR3 DNA: TGTGCCAGCAGCTTAATCGGACAGGGGTCTGGCTACGAGCAGTACTTC. It translates to CASSLIGQGSGYEQYF. The chain is built from TRBV7-2 and TRBJ2-7; TRBD1 agrees at 9 bases. The CDR3 covers 16 residues. Looked up from germline, CDR1 is SGHTA and CDR2 is FQGNSA. The J segment lost 3 bases and the V segment lost 2 bases, leaving 8 bases of the junction unmatched.

The V gene is TRBV9, the J gene TRBJ2-3, with TRBD2 matching over 9 bases. In germline, CDR1 is SGDLS, CDR2 YYNGEE. Unmatched junction bases numbered 11, after V lost 0 bases and J lost 3 bases. The CDR3 is made up of 18 amino acids. The CDR3 reads CASSVESGGRFGTDTQYF. CDR3 DNA sequence: TGTGCCAGCAGCGTAGAAAGCGGGGGGAGGTTTGGGACAGATACGCAGTATTTT.

V and J are TRBV19 and TRBJ1-4; D remains unclear. Germline V gene sequence: CDR1 LNHDA, CDR2 SQIVND (reference sequence). The V gene lost 7 bases and the J gene lost 7 bases, with 22 bases spanning the gap. This CDR3 contains 16 residues. The CDR3 DNA follows: TGTGCCAGTACCCAGCCGTCGACACGGAGGATTGAAAAACTGTTTTTT. Its protein product is CASTQPSTRRIEKLFF. The full variable domain, completed using reference TRBV19 and TRBJ1-4, is DGGITQSPKYLFRKEGQNVTLSCEQNLNHDAMYWYRQDPGQGLRLIYYSQIVNDFQKGDIAEGYSVSREKKESFPLTVTSAQKNPTAFYLCASTQPSTRRIEKLFFGSGTQLSVL.

The rearrangement links TRBV7-2 to TRBJ2-1; 12 bases line up with TRBD2. After removal of 2 bases from V and 4 bases from J, the junction contained 6 bases not matched to a gene. The CDR3 extends over 17 amino acids. Germline-derived CDR1 and CDR2 are SGHTA and FQGNSA. CDR3 residues: CASSLQLAGGSYNEQFF. DNA of the CDR3: TGTGCCAGCAGCTTACAACTAGCGGGGGGTTCTTACAATGAGCAGTTCTTC.